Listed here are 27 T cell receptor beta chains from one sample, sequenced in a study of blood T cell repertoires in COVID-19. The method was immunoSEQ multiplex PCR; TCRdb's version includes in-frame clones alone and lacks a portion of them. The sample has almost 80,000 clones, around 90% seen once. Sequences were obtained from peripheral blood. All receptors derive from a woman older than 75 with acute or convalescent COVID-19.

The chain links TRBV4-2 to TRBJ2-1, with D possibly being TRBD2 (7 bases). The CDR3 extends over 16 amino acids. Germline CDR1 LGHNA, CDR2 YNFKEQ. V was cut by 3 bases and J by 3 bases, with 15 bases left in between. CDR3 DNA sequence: TGTGCCAGCAGCCAGGACGGGGGCGGGAGCTACAATGAGCAGTTCTTC. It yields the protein CASSQDGGGSYNEQFF.

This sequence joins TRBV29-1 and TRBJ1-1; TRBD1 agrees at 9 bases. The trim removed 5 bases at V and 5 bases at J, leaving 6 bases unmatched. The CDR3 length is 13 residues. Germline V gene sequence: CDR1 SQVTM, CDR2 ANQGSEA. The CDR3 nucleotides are TGCAGCGTTCCGGGACAGGGAGGGACTGAAGCTTTCTTT. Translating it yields CSVPGQGGTEAFF.

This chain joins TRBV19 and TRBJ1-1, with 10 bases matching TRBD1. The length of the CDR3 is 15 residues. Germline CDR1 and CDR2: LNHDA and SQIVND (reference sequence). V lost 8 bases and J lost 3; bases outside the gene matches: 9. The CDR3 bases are TGTGCCAGTTATCGACAGGGGGCTAAGGACACTGAAGCTTTCTTT. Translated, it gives CASYRQGAKDTEAFF.

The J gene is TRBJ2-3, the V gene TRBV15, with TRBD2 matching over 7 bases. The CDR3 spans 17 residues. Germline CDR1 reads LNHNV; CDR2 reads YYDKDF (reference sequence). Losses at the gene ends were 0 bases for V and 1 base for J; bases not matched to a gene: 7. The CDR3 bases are TGTGCCACCAGCAGAGATTTGGGCGGGAGAGGCACAGATACGCAGTATTTT. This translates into CATSRDLGGRGTDTQYF.

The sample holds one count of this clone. The chain's CDR3 is CASSLGARETQYF. CDR3 in DNA: TGTGCCAGCAGCTTGGGGGCGCGGGAGACCCAGTACTTC. This rearrangement joins TRBV7-9 to TRBJ2-5; D may be TRBD1 (6 bases). V shed 3 bases and J shed 5 bases, with 10 bases lying between them. The V gene's germline CDR1 is SEHNR and CDR2 FQNEAQ (reference sequence). The CDR3 consists of 13 residues.

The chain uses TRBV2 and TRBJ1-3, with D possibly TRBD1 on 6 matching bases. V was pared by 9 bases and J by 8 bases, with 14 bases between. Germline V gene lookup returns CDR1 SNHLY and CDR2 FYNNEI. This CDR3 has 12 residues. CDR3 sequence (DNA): TGTGCCAGTAGGTTGGGGGCGGACACCATATATTTT. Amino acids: CASRLGADTIYF.

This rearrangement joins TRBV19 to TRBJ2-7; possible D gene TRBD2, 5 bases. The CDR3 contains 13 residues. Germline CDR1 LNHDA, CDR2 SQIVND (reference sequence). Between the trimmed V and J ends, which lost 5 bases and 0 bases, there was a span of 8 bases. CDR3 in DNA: TGTGCCAGTAGTGAGCGGTACTCCTACGAGCAGTACTTC. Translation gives CASSERYSYEQYF.

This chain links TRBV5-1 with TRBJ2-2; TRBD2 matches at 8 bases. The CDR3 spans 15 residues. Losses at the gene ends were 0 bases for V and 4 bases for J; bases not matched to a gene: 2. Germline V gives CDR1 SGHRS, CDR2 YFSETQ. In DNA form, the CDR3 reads TGCGCCAGCAGCTTGGGCGGGAGGACCACCGGGGAGCTGTTTTTT. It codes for CASSLGGRTTGELFF. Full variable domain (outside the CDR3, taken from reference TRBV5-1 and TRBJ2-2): KAGVTQTPRYLIKTRGQQVTLSCSPISGHRSVSWYQQTPGQGLQFLFEYFSETQRNKGNFPGRFSGRQFSNSRSEMNVSTLELGDSALYLCASSLGGRTTGELFFGEGSRLTVL.

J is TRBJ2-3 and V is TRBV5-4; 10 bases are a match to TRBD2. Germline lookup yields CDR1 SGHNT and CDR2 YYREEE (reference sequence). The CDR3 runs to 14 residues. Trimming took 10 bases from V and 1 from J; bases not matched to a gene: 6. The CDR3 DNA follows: TGTGCCGGGAGCGGGGGGGCTGGCACAGATACGCAGTATTTT. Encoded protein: CAGSGGAGTDTQYF. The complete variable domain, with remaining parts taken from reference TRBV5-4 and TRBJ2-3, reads ETGVTQSPTHLIKTRGQQVTLRCSSQSGHNTVSWYQQALGQGPQFIFQYYREEENGRGNFPPRFSGLQFPNYSSELNVNALELDDSALYLCAGSGGAGTDTQYFGPGTRLTVL.

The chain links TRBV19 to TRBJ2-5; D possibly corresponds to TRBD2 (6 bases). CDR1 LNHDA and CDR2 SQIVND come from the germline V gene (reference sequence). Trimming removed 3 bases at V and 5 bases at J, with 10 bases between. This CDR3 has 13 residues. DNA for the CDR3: TGTGCCAGTAGTATGGGGCTAGCGGAGACCCAGTACTTC. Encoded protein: CASSMGLAETQYF.

The CDR3 protein is CASSQVRGTEAFF. DNA for the CDR3: TGTGCCAGCAGCCAAGTTCGGGGAACTGAAGCTTTCTTT. The chain couples TRBV3-1 (or the pseudogene TRBV3-2) to TRBJ1-1, with D hard to call. The CDR3 covers 13 residues. Germline CDR1 is LGHDT and CDR2 is YNNKEL (reference sequence). V shed 1 base and J shed 5 bases, with 8 bases lying between them.

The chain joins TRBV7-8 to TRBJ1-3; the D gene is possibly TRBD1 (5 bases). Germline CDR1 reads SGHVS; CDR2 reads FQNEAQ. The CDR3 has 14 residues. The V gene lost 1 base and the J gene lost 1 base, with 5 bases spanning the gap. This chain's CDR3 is CASSLEGSGNTIYF. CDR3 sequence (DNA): TGTGCCAGCAGCTTAGAGGGGTCTGGAAACACCATATATTTT.

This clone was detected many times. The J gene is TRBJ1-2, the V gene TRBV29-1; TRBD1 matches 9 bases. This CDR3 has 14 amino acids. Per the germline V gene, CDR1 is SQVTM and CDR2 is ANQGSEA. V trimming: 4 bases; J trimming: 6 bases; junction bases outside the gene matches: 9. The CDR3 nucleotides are TGCAGCGTTGGGAATATCCGGGACAGGGATGGCTACACCTTC. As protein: CSVGNIRDRDGYTF.

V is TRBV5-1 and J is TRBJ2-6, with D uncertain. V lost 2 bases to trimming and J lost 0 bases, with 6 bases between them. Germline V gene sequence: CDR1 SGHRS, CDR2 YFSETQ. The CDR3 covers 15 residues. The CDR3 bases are TGCGCCAGCAGCTTACTTTACTCTGGGGCCAACGTCCTGACTTTC. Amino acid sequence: CASSLLYSGANVLTF.

Here the CDR3 reads CASSEGRTRNQPQHF. The CDR3 region has the DNA TGTGCCAGCAGTGAAGGACGGACACGGAATCAGCCCCAGCATTTT. The rearrangement joins TRBV6-1 to TRBJ1-5; weak D call: TRBD1 (5 bases). The CDR3 consists of 15 residues. In germline, CDR1 is MNHNS, CDR2 SASEGT. The germline V and J ends were trimmed by 1 base and 4 bases, with 11 bases remaining between them.

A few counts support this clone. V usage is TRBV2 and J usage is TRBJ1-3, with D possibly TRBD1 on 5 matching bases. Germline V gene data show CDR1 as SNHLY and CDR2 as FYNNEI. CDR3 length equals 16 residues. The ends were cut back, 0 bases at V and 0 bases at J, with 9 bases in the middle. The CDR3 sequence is CASSEAGRYSGNTIYF. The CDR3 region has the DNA TGTGCCAGCAGTGAAGCGGGGCGGTACTCTGGAAACACCATATATTTT.

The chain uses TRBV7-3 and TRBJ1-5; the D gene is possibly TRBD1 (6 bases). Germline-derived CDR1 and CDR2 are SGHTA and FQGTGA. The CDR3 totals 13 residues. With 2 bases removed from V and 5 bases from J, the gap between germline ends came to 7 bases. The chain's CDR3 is CASSLDRYQPQHF. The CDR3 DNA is TGTGCCAGCAGCTTAGACAGGTATCAGCCCCAGCATTTT. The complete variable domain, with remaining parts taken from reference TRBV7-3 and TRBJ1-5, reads GAGVSQTPSNKVTEKGKYVELRCDPISGHTALYWYRQSLGQGPEFLIYFQGTGAADDSGLPNDRFFAVRPEGSVSTLKIQRTERGDSAVYLCASSLDRYQPQHFGDGTRLSIL.

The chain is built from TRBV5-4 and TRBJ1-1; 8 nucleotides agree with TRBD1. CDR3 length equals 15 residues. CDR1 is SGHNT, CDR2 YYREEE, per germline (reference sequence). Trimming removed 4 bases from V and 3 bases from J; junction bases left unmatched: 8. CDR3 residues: CASSGWDRPYTEAFF. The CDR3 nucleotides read TGTGCCAGCAGCGGGTGGGACAGGCCCTACACTGAAGCTTTCTTT.

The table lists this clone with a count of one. The CDR3 spells CASSIQGQQPQHF. The CDR3 DNA sequence: TGTGCCAGCAGCATTCAGGGGCAACAGCCCCAGCATTTT. The J gene is TRBJ1-5, the V gene TRBV7-2; possibly TRBD1 for D (6 bases). With 5 bases removed from V and 7 bases from J, the gap between germline ends came to 12 bases. Germline CDR1 SGHTA, CDR2 FQGNSA. This CDR3 has 13 amino acids.

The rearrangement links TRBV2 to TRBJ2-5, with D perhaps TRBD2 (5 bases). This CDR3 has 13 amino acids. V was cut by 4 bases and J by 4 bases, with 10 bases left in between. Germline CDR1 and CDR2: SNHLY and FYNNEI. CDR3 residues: CASSAEGRETQYF. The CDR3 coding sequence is TGTGCCAGCAGTGCTGAGGGAAGAGAGACCCAGTACTTC.

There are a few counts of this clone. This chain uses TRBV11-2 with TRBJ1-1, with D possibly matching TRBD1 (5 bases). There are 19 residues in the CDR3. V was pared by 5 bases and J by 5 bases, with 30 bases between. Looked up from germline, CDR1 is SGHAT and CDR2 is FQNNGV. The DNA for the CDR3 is TGTGCCAGCAGCGTTAGAATACGACCCAAGGAGGGGAGAGGGACTGAAGCTTTCTTT. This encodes CASSVRIRPKEGRGTEAFF.

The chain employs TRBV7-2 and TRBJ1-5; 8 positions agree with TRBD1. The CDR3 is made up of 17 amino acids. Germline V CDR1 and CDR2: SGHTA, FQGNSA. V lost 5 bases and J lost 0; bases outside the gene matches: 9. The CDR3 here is CASSKGQGGYSNQPQHF. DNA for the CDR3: TGTGCCAGCAGCAAAGGACAGGGTGGGTATAGCAATCAGCCCCAGCATTTT.

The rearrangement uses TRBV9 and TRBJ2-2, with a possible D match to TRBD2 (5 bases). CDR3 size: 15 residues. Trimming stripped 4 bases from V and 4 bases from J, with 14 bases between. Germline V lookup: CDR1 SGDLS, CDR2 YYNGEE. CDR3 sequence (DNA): TGTGCCAGCAGCAGGGCAGGACTGGGCACCGGGGAGCTGTTTTTT. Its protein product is CASSRAGLGTGELFF.

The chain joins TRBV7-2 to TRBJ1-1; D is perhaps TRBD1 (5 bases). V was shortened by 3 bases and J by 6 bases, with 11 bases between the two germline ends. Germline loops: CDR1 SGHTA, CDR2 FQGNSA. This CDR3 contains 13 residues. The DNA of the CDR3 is TGTGCCAGCAGCTTTAAGCAGGGCGCTGAAGCTTTCTTT. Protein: CASSFKQGAEAFF.

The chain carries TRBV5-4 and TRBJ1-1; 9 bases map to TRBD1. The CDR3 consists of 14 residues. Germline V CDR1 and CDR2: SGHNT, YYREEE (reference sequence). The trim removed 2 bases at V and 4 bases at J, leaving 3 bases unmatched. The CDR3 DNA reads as TGTGCCAGCAGCTTAACGGACAGGGGCACTGAAGCTTTCTTT. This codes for CASSLTDRGTEAFF.

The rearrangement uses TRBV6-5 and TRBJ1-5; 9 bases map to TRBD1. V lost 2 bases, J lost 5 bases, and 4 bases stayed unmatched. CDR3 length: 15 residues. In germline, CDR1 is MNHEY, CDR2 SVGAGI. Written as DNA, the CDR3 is TGTGCCAGCAGTTACCTCGGACAGGGGCATCAGCCCCAGCATTTT. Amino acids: CASSYLGQGHQPQHF.

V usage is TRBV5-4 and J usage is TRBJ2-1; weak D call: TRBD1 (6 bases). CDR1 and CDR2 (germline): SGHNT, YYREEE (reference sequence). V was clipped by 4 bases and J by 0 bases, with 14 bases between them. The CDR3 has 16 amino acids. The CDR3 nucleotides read TGTGCCAGCAGCAGAGGGACAACCTCCTCCTACAATGAGCAGTTCTTC. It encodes CASSRGTTSSYNEQFF.